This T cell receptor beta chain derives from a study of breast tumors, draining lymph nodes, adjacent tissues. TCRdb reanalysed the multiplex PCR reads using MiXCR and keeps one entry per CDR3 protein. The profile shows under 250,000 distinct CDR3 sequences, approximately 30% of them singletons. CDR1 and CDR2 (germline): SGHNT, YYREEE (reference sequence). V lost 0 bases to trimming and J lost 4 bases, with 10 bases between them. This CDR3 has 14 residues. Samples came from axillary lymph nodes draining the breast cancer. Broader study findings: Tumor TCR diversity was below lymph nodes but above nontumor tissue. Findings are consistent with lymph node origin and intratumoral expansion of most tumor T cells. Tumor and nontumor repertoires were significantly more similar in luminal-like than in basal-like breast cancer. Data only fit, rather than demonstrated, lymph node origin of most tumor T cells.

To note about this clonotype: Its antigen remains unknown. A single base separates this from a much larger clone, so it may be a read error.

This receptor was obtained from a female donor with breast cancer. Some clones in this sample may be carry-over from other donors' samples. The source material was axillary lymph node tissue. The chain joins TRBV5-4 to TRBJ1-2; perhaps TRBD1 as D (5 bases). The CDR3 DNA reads TGTGCCAGCAGCTTGGTGGGGACTTCCTATGGCTACACCTTC. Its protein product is CASSLVGTSYGYTF.